This T cell receptor beta chain is from a study of human T cells and chemical hapten exposure. Sample time point: patch test 2, 6 weeks after DPC sensitization. Treatment in this sample: therapeutic diphenylcyclopropenone sensitization with weekly scalp DPC. The table lists this clonotype with many counts. TCRdb fed the RACE reads into MiXCR, producing one record per CDR3 protein. In the table there are 65,000 to 100,000 distinct CDR3 sequences, about 6.3% of which are singletons. Germline CDR1 is SGHRS and CDR2 is YFSETQ. The CDR3 is made up of 13 amino acids. Losses at the gene ends were 4 bases for V and 7 bases for J; bases not matched to a gene: 6.

The input for sequencing was whole blood, taken in connection with sensitization to the hapten diphenylcyclopropenone (DPC). The source is a woman aged 25 to 39 with alopecia areata. Some clones in this sample may be carry-over from other donors' samples. This rearrangement joins TRBV5-1 to TRBJ1-2; TRBD1 aligns across 8 bases. As DNA, the CDR3 is TGCGCCAGCAGCCCAGGGACAGGTGCTGGCTACACCTTC. It translates to CASSPGTGAGYTF.